The 18 T cell receptor beta chains reported below all come from one sample, sequenced in a study of T cell responses to AZD1222 COVID-19 vaccine. Measured with immunoSEQ multiplex PCR; TCRdb has only the in-frame clones, and not every one. Among about 120,000 clones, approximately 90% were seen once, and the ten largest hold 4% to 5%. Sequences were derived from peripheral blood, sampled on day 0 of AZD1222 vaccination. The receptors derive from an adult in good health.

The chain uses TRBV6-6 and TRBJ2-2; perhaps D is TRBD1 or TRBD2 (5 bases each). Germline assignment: CDR1 MNHNY and CDR2 SVGAGI (reference sequence). The CDR3 totals 13 residues. The CDR3 DNA follows: TGTGCTTCTCTATGGGGCGGGTCCGGGGAGCTGTTTTTT. Encoded protein: CASLWGGSGELFF.

This clone came up once. J is TRBJ2-7 and V is TRBV4-1; 10 bases agree with TRBD2. Per the germline V gene, CDR1 is MGHRA and CDR2 is YSYEKL. The CDR3 spans 17 residues. The ends lost 0 bases at V and 9 bases at J; junction bases unmatched: 14. Written as DNA, the CDR3 is TGCGCCAGCAGCCAAGATCCCGCCCTAGCGGGGGATTATGGGCAGTACTTC. Protein: CASSQDPALAGDYGQYF.

The chain links TRBV19 to TRBJ2-7; 9 positions match TRBD1. The germline gives CDR1 LNHDA, CDR2 SQIVND (reference sequence). The CDR3 length is 14 residues. V lost 5 bases to trimming and J lost 6 bases; unmatched junction nucleotides: 8. The CDR3 protein is CASSRGQGGSEQYF. The CDR3 DNA reads as TGTGCCAGTAGTCGGGGACAGGGAGGTTCCGAGCAGTACTTC.

The rearrangement links TRBV6-1 to TRBJ1-5; D ambiguous. V was clipped by 1 base and J by 9 bases, with 4 bases between them. This CDR3 has 11 amino acids. CDR1 is MNHNS and CDR2 is SASEGT in the germline V gene. This chain's CDR3 is CASSEVPPQHF. The DNA for the CDR3 is TGTGCCAGCAGTGAAGTGCCGCCCCAGCATTTT.

The chain is built from TRBV11-2 and TRBJ1-6; no clear D gene. Germline assignment: CDR1 SGHAT and CDR2 FQNNGV. The CDR3 is made up of 18 amino acids. Trimming removed 8 bases at V and 0 bases at J, with 20 bases between. CDR3 DNA: TGTGCCAGCGGATCTCGGGGAGCGGCGAGCTCCTATAATTCACCCCTCCACTTT. Amino acid sequence: CASGSRGAASSYNSPLHF.

In nucleotides, the CDR3 is TGTGCCAGCAGCAGTAGGGCCCATGAGCAGTTCTTC. It specifies CASSSRAHEQFF. The chain has TRBV13 and TRBJ2-1; D uncertain. Per the germline V gene, CDR1 is PRHDT and CDR2 is FYEKMQ (reference sequence). V was trimmed by 5 bases and J by 8 bases, leaving 10 bases between them. This CDR3 spans 12 amino acids. Based on the CDR3 plus reference TRBV13 and TRBJ2-1, the full variable domain is AAGVIQSPRHLIKEKRETATLKCYPIPRHDTVYWYQQGPGQDPQFLISFYEKMQSDKGSIPDRFSAQQFSDYHSELNMSSLELGDSALYFCASSSRAHEQFFGPGTRLTVL.

V is TRBV7-2 and J is TRBJ1-3; D is undetermined. The CDR3 length is 16 residues. Germline loops: CDR1 SGHTA, CDR2 FQGNSA. The V and J ends lost 1 base and 8 bases respectively, with 18 bases between them. CDR3 coding DNA: TGTGCCAGCAGCTTAGGCCCCGGACGGAGCCCTGACACCATATATTTT. Protein product: CASSLGPGRSPDTIYF.

This rearrangement joins TRBV28 to TRBJ2-1; 7 nucleotides agree with TRBD1. This CDR3 region has 15 residues. V was pared by 6 bases and J by 4 bases, with 9 bases of the junction left unmatched. Germline V gives CDR1 MDHEN, CDR2 SYDVKM. In nucleotides, the CDR3 is TGTGCCAGCAGCCTGACAGGGTCTCGATACAATGAGCAGTTCTTC. Residues: CASSLTGSRYNEQFF.

V is TRBV4-3 and J is TRBJ1-1; D is unresolved. This CDR3 region has 14 residues. Trimming removed 0 bases at V and 4 bases at J, with 9 bases between. Looked up from germline, CDR1 is LGHNA and CDR2 is YSLEER. In nucleotides, the CDR3 is TGCGCCAGCAGCCAAGATATCCCGGGCACTGAAGCTTTCTTT. It encodes CASSQDIPGTEAFF.

The chain couples TRBV19 to TRBJ2-5, with unresolved D. The CDR3 loop spans 13 amino acids. Germline assignment: CDR1 LNHDA and CDR2 SQIVND (reference sequence). Trimming shortened V by 3 bases and J by 1 base, and 6 bases separated the two germline ends. The CDR3, as DNA: TGTGCCAGTAGTATTGGCAGCCAAGAGACCCAGTACTTC. This translates into CASSIGSQETQYF.

This chain links TRBV9 with TRBJ1-4; D gene unclear. CDR1 is SGDLS, CDR2 YYNGEE, per germline. This CDR3 region has 15 residues. V was pared by 3 bases and J by 5 bases, with 14 bases between. The DNA for the CDR3 is TGTGCCAGCAGCGAGTTTGGAGGGTCCAATGAAAAACTGTTTTTT. Residues: CASSEFGGSNEKLFF. The variable domain in full, completed from reference TRBV9 and TRBJ1-4, reads DSGVTQTPKHLITATGQRVTLRCSPRSGDLSVYWYQQSLDQGLQFLIQYYNGEERAKGNILERFSAQQFPDLHSELNLSSLELGDSALYFCASSEFGGSNEKLFFGSGTQLSVL.

J is TRBJ2-3 and V is TRBV7-3; unclear D gene. The V and J ends lost 8 bases and 1 base respectively, with 10 bases between them. This CDR3 is built from 13 residues. The germline V gene has CDR1 SGHTA and CDR2 FQGTGA. In DNA form, the CDR3 reads TGTGCCAGCTCAAGGTCACGCACAGATACGCAGTATTTT. Translation gives CASSRSRTDTQYF.

Here the CDR3 DNA reads TGTGCCAGCAGTGCTACCCCCGGGGGCTCTAATGAAAAACTGTTTTTT. The encoded protein is CASSATPGGSNEKLFF. The rearrangement links TRBV6-1 to TRBJ1-4, with D tentatively TRBD1 (6 bases). From germline, CDR1 is MNHNS and CDR2 SASEGT. The CDR3 runs 16 residues. Trimming removed 4 bases from V and 3 bases from J, with 15 bases in between.

V is TRBV6-6 and J is TRBJ2-2; no clear D. In germline, CDR1 is MNHNY, CDR2 SVGAGI (reference sequence). The V and J ends lost 8 bases and 0 bases respectively, with 13 bases between them. The CDR3 is 15 residues long. Written as DNA, the CDR3 is TGTGCCAGCCGCTTTGGGCAGTCGAACACCGGGGAGCTGTTTTTT. Protein: CASRFGQSNTGELFF.

The chain employs TRBV5-1 and TRBJ2-7; D is ambiguous. Trimming removed 1 base from V and 2 bases from J, with 10 bases in between. The CDR3 runs 14 residues. CDR1 and CDR2 (germline): SGHRS, YFSETQ. Here the CDR3 DNA reads TGCGCCAGCAGCTTGTCCGGTGGGGCCTACGAGCAGTACTTC. Translating it yields CASSLSGGAYEQYF.

In its sample, this clone was seen a few times. The V call is TRBV5-4, the J call TRBJ1-2; the match to TRBD1 covers 9 bases. V shed 3 bases and J 8 bases; nucleotides not matched to a gene: 5. The germline V gene encodes CDR1 SGHNT and CDR2 YYREEE (reference sequence). The CDR3 loop spans 13 amino acids. CDR3 amino acids: CASSWDRASGYTF. The CDR3 coding sequence is TGTGCCAGCAGCTGGGACAGGGCGAGCGGCTACACCTTC.

V and J are TRBV29-1 and TRBJ2-2, with a weak D call TRBD1 (6 bases). This CDR3 has 14 residues. Trimming left V 3 bases short and J 3 bases short, with 11 bases between. Germline CDR1 SQVTM, CDR2 ANQGSEA. Here the CDR3 DNA reads TGCAGCGTTGAGAACAGGGTGGACACCGGGGAGCTGTTTTTT. The encoded protein is CSVENRVDTGELFF.

V and J are TRBV2 and TRBJ2-5, with D perhaps TRBD2 (5 bases). The CDR3 is 12 residues long. Per germline, CDR1 SNHLY and CDR2 FYNNEI. The V and J ends lost 7 bases and 9 bases respectively, with 15 bases between them. The CDR3 reads CASTAGSSSQYF. CDR3 sequence (DNA): TGTGCCAGCACCGCCGGATCTAGCTCCCAGTACTTC.